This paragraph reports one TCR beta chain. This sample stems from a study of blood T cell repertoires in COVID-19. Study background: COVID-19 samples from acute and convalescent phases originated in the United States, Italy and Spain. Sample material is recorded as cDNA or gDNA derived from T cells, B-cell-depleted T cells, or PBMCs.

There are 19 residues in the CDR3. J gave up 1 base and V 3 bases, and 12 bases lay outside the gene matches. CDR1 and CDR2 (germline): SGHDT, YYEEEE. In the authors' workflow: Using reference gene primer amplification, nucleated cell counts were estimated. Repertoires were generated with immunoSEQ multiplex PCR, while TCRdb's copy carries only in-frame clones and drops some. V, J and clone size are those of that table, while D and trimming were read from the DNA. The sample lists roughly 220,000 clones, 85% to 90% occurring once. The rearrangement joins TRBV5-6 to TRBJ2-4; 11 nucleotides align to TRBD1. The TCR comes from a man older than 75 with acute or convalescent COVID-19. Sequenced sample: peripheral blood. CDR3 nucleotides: TGTGCCAGCAGCTCTAGGACAGGGGGCGTTCATTGGGCCAAAAACATTCAGTACTTC. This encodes CASSSRTGGVHWAKNIQYF. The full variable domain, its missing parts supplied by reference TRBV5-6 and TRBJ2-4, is DAGVTQSPTHLIKTRGQQVTLRCSPKSGHDTVSWYQQALGQGPQFIFQYYEEEERQRGNFPDRFSGHQFPNYSSELNVNALLLGDSALYLCASSSRTGGVHWAKNIQYFGAGTRLSVL.